The entry below describes one TCR beta chain. This entry is derived from a study of shared clonotypes between healthy human individuals. The naive CD8 fraction comprised CD45RO-negative cells positively selected for CCR7 and excluded terminally differentiated effector memory CD45RA+ cells. The junction had 10 bases not matched to a gene; V was cut back by 6 bases and J by 9 bases. This CDR3 is 13 amino acids long. Germline CDR1 is SQVTM and CDR2 is ANQGSEA. Only in-frame clones appear in the TCRdb table, and some are missing; sequencing was by immunoSEQ multiplex PCR. The sample has some 2.1 million clones, 93% seen once.

The chain uses TRBV29-1 and TRBJ2-2; 7 nucleotides agree with TRBD2. Sequenced sample: naive CD8+ T cells from PBMCs. The TCR originated in a man aged 18 to 29 in good health. Some clones in this sample may be carry-over from other donors' samples. CDR3 bases: TGCAGCGTAAGCGGGACTTCCCCCCGGGAGCTGTTTTTT. It translates to CSVSGTSPRELFF.